Listed below are T cell receptor beta chains from one sample, sequenced in a study of cytomegalovirus exposure and HLA in healthy donors. Sequencing was performed with immunoSEQ multiplex PCR; in TCRdb, only in-frame clones are kept and a portion is missing. The data hold some 250,000 clones, with about 80% observed a single time. The sequencing input was PBMCs. These receptors were collected from a woman aged 40-49 years in good health and CMV-seropositive. CDR3s include the opening cysteine and the closing phenylalanine or tryptophan. Fields, in order: clone size, J gene, D gene, V gene, CDR3 DNA, CDR3 protein. The D gene is left open where the match is weak. Rows give clone size only sometimes, using once, few, many, or a class for an expanded clone.

>.|TRBJ2-1|TRBD2|TRBV4-3
TGCGCCAGCAGCCGTACTAGCGGGGGGCAGATTGAGCAGTTCTTC
CASSRTSGGQIEQFF
>.|TRBJ1-1|TRBD1|TRBV30
TGTGCCTGGAGATGGACAGGGGGCACTGAAGCTTTCTTT
CAWRWTGGTEAFF
>.|TRBJ1-1|.|TRBV5-1
TGCGCCAGCAGCTTTAATAGGGGCGCGAACACTGAAGCTTTCTTT
CASSFNRGANTEAFF
>once|TRBJ1-1|.|TRBV7-2
TGTGCCAGCAGCTTAGTAGGGGTAAGGGCTTTCTTT
CASSLVGVRAFF
>.|TRBJ1-5|.|TRBV19
TGTGCCACTTGGGGGGGGCACGGCAATCAGCCCCAGCATTTT
CATWGGHGNQPQHF
>.|TRBJ1-1|.|TRBV6-5
TGTGCCAGCAGTTACTCGGGGGCCGGCCAGAACACTGAAGCTTTCTTT
CASSYSGAGQNTEAFF
>.|TRBJ1-2|.|TRBV30
TGTGCCTGGACCCGTCGGGACACCCTAAAGGGGTATGGCTACACCTTC
CAWTRRDTLKGYGYTF
>.|TRBJ2-7|.|TRBV28
TGTGCCAGCACCACCGGGGGAGCGCAGGTCTCCTACGAGCAGTACTTC
CASTTGGAQVSYEQYF
>.|TRBJ1-2|.|TRBV9
TGTGCCAGCAGCGTAGCAGGGATGGGGGGGCGAGGAGGCTACACCTTC
CASSVAGMGGRGGYTF
>.|TRBJ1-2|.|TRBV11-3
TGTGCCAGCAGCCCAGGGGCCTATGGCTACACCTTC
CASSPGAYGYTF
>.|TRBJ2-2|TRBD2|TRBV6-1
TGTGCCAGCAGTGGGACTAGCGCGTGGACCGGGGAGCTGTTTTTT
CASSGTSAWTGELFF
>.|TRBJ1-5|.|TRBV6-5
TGTGCCAGCAGGAGGGACTTGGAACAGCCCCAGCATTTT
CASRRDLEQPQHF
>once|TRBJ1-4|.|TRBV9
TGTGCCAGCAGCTCTAGGGTTGAGCGAGGGGGTGAAAAACTGTTTTTT
CASSSRVERGGEKLFF
>.|TRBJ2-1|.|TRBV19
TGTGCCAGTAGTCTGCAACAGGGCCGAGAGCAGTTCTTC
CASSLQQGREQFF
>.|TRBJ1-4|.|TRBV19
TGTGCCAGTAGTATACAGGTGAATGAAAAACTGTTTTTT
CASSIQVNEKLFF
>.|TRBJ2-3|TRBD2|TRBV10-2
TGCGCCAGCAGTGAACAGGGGACTAGCGGGAGATTGACGCAGTATTTT
CASSEQGTSGRLTQYF
>.|TRBJ2-7|TRBD2|TRBV5-4
TGTGCCACGGGACTAGCGGGTGGCGGCGAGCAGTACTTC
CATGLAGGGEQYF
>.|TRBJ1-6|.|TRBV2
TGTGCCAGCAAGGGCCAGGGAGGATCCCCCCTCCACTTT
CASKGQGGSPLHF
>.|TRBJ2-7|.|TRBV7-9
TGTTCCAGCAGCCAGACAGGCTACGAGCAGTACTTC
CSSSQTGYEQYF
>few|TRBJ2-3|TRBD2|TRBV30
TGTGCCTGGAGGGGACTAGCGGGGGACACAGATACGCAGTATTTT
CAWRGLAGDTDTQYF
>few|TRBJ2-1|.|TRBV7-8
TGTGCCAGCAGCTTAGTTGCTAGCACCCTCTACAATGAGCAGTTCTTC
CASSLVASTLYNEQFF
>.|TRBJ1-5|.|TRBV12-5
TGTGCTAGTGGTTTGGTACCCCGGGGGGGACTCCTCATCGGGGGCAATCAGCCCCAGCATTTT
CASGLVPRGGLLIGGNQPQHF
>few|TRBJ2-1|.|TRBV7-9
TGTGCCAGCAGCTTACCGCCACAGACGGATGAGCAGTTCTTC
CASSLPPQTDEQFF
>.|TRBJ2-7|TRBD1|TRBV5-1
TGCGCCAGCAGCTTGGCTGGGGGGCTACCCCGGGGCAGGGGGCCGCTCTACGAGCAGTACTTC
CASSLAGGLPRGRGPLYEQYF
>.|TRBJ1-3|.|TRBV9
TGTGCCAGCGGAGGGGCAGCGGCTATATATTTT
CASGGAAAIYF
>.|TRBJ1-6|TRBD1|TRBV9
TGTGCCAGCAGCGTAGCCCATTCCGGGACAGATAATTCACCCCTCCACTTT
CASSVAHSGTDNSPLHF
>.|TRBJ1-1|TRBD1|TRBV28
TGTGCCAGCAGTTCCCAGGGGGTGAGCACTGAAGCTTTCTTT
CASSSQGVSTEAFF